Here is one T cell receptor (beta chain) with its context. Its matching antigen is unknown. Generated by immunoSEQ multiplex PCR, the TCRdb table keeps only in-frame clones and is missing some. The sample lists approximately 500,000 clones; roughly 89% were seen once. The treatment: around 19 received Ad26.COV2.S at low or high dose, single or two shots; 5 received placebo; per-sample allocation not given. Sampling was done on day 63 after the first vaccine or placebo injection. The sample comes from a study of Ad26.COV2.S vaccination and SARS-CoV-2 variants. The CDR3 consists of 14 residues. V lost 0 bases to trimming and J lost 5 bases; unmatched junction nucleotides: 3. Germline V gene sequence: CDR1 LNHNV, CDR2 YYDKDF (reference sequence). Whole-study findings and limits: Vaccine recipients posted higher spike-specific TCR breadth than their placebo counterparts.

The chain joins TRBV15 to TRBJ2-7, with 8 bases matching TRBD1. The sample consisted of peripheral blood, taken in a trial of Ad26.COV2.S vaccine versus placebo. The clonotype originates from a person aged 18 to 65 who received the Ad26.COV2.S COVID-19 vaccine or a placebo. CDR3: CATSRDRGLDEQYF. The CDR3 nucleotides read TGTGCCACCAGCAGAGACAGGGGGCTAGACGAGCAGTACTTC. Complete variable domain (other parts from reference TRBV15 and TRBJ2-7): DAMVIQNPRYQVTQFGKPVTLSCSQTLNHNVMYWYQQKSSQAPKLLFHYYDKDFNNEADTPDNFQSRRPNTSFCFLDIRSPGLGDTAMYLCATSRDRGLDEQYFGPGTRLTVT.